The 29 T cell receptor beta chains listed next were all sequenced from one sample in a study of regulatory T cells in long-lasting Graves disease. Building of the TCR beta libraries involved iRepertoire HTBI primers and Arm-PCR of CDR3 regions. TCRdb analysed the multiplex PCR reads with MiXCR anew, one entry per CDR3 protein. The sample includes approximately 300,000 distinct CDR3 sequences, 15% to 20% of them seen just once. Documented time point: newly diagnosed GD, antithyroid drugs for less than 3 months. RNA extracted from PBMCs served as the sequencing template. The sample in question was peripheral blood mononuclear cells (PBMCs), obtained at new diagnosis, from a patient treated with antithyroid drugs. The source of these receptors is a female donor with Graves disease.

This clonotype was counted a few times. This rearrangement joins TRBV11-2 to TRBJ2-1; 11 nucleotides align to TRBD2. The germline CDR1 and CDR2 sequences are SGHAT and FQNNGV. After removal of 3 bases from V and 7 bases from J, the junction contained 8 bases not matched to a gene. The CDR3 loop spans 16 amino acids. In DNA, the CDR3 is TGTGCCAGCAGCTTCCTCACTAGCGGGAGAGGGAATGAGCAGTTCTTC. Its translation: CASSFLTSGRGNEQFF.

This clonotype was seen many times. CDR3 sequence (DNA): TGTGCCAGCAGCCCCACAGTGCTTAACGAGCAGTACTTC. Its protein is CASSPTVLNEQYF. The V gene is TRBV3-1, the J gene TRBJ2-7; D gene unclear. This CDR3 region has 13 residues. V was trimmed by 4 bases and J by 5 bases, leaving 12 bases between them. The germline V gene has CDR1 LGHDT and CDR2 YNNKEL (reference sequence).

This clonotype appeared many times. The gene calls are TRBV27 and TRBJ2-7; a possible D gene is TRBD2 (6 bases). This CDR3 has 15 amino acids. Germline V gene lookup returns CDR1 MNHEY and CDR2 SMNVEV (reference sequence). The V end lost 0 bases, the J end lost 5 bases, and 14 bases lay between the germline ends. CDR3 bases: TGTGCCAGCAGTTTATCCCCGGGAGCTACCCACGAGCAGTACTTC. This sequence encodes CASSLSPGATHEQYF.

V and J are TRBV3-1 and TRBJ2-5; TRBD1 might be the D (6 bases). The J call may be mistaken, given a closer DNA end match to TRBJ2-7. Germline values: CDR1 LGHDT, CDR2 YNNKEL (reference sequence). The CDR3 has 15 amino acids. CDR3 DNA: TGTGCCAGCAGCCAAGATCCCCCGGGACACTACGAGCAGTACTTC. Encoded protein: CASSQDPPGHYEQYF.

The V gene is TRBV20-1, the J gene TRBJ2-7; the match to TRBD2 covers 15 bases. Per germline, CDR1 DFQATT and CDR2 SNEGSKA (reference sequence). This CDR3 is 16 amino acids long. Losses at the gene ends were 5 bases for V and 0 bases for J; bases not matched to a gene: 5. CDR3 loop: CSARGLAGGPSYEQYF. The CDR3 coding sequence is TGCAGTGCTCGCGGACTAGCGGGAGGGCCCTCCTACGAGCAGTACTTC.

This clonotype was seen more than once but under ten times. V usage is TRBV20-1 and J usage is TRBJ2-5; the match to TRBD1 covers 8 bases. The V and J ends lost 5 bases and 1 base, in that order; junction bases with no gene match: 6. The germline V gene has CDR1 DFQATT and CDR2 SNEGSKA (reference sequence). The CDR3 runs 14 residues. The CDR3 loop is CSALQGQGQETQYF. Here the CDR3 DNA reads TGCAGTGCTCTCCAAGGACAGGGCCAAGAGACCCAGTACTTC.

This clonotype was detected ten times or more. The rearrangement joins TRBV19 to TRBJ1-5; D not resolved. Trimming left V 7 bases short and J 2 bases short, with 18 bases between. Germline CDR1 reads LNHDA; CDR2 reads SQIVND (reference sequence). This CDR3 has 16 amino acids. The CDR3: CASTPPGLYGNQPQHF. In nucleotides, the CDR3 is TGTGCCAGTACCCCGCCGGGGTTGTACGGCAATCAGCCCCAGCATTTT.

This clonotype has just a few counts. This rearrangement joins TRBV11-2 to TRBJ2-7; TRBD2 might be the D (6 bases). Germline assignment: CDR1 SGHAT and CDR2 FQNNGV. V was pared by 4 bases and J by 3 bases, with 16 bases between. This CDR3 has 15 amino acids. Here the CDR3 DNA reads TGTGCCAGCAGCTCTCAGGCGGGACGGCACTACGAGCAGTACTTC. It specifies CASSSQAGRHYEQYF.

This clonotype was counted at least ten times. The chain combines TRBV19 with TRBJ2-7; the D gene is possibly TRBD1 (5 bases). Germline CDR1 LNHDA, CDR2 SQIVND (reference sequence). CDR3 length: 17 residues. V lost 2 bases, J lost 2 bases, and 19 bases lay in between. CDR3 protein: CASSILGRVGRTYEQYF. The CDR3 DNA reads TGTGCCAGTAGTATACTGGGCAGGGTCGGAAGAACCTACGAGCAGTACTTC.

The sample holds a few counts of this clonotype. The CDR3 protein is CASSGVEGRGNQPQHF. Here the CDR3 DNA reads TGTGCCAGCAGTGGGGTGGAAGGCCGTGGCAATCAGCCCCAGCATTTT. The chain recombines TRBV6-1 with TRBJ1-5; D is unclear. This CDR3 comprises 16 residues. Germline V CDR1 and CDR2: MNHNS, SASEGT. Trimming removed 4 bases from V and 2 bases from J, with 15 bases in between.

This clonotype showed up many times. The gene calls are TRBV2 and TRBJ1-5; D perhaps matches TRBD1 (6 bases). The CDR3 covers 14 residues. V lost 4 bases to trimming and J lost 3 bases, with 10 bases between them. In germline, CDR1 is SNHLY, CDR2 FYNNEI. The CDR3 sequence is CASSAWTDNQPQHF. In DNA form, the CDR3 reads TGTGCCAGCAGTGCATGGACAGACAATCAGCCCCAGCATTTT.

There are many counts of this clonotype. The CDR3 protein is CASRPIQGLSTEAFF. The CDR3 region has the DNA TGTGCCAGCAGACCTATACAGGGTTTATCCACTGAAGCTTTCTTT. The chain couples TRBV6-1 to TRBJ1-1; TRBD1 is a possible D gene (6 bases). The CDR3 length is 15 residues. Trimming stripped 6 bases from V and 4 bases from J, with 18 bases between. Germline values: CDR1 MNHNS, CDR2 SASEGT.

This clonotype was observed at least ten times. The J gene is TRBJ2-2, the V gene TRBV9; TRBD2 matches at 9 bases. Germline-derived CDR1 and CDR2 are SGDLS and YYNGEE. Trimming took 2 bases from V and 1 from J; bases not matched to a gene: 3. This CDR3 is built from 16 residues. The CDR3 sequence is CASSVFSGRNTGELFF. The CDR3 nucleotides are TGTGCCAGCAGCGTTTTTAGCGGGAGGAACACCGGGGAGCTGTTTTTT.

This clonotype occurred many times. V usage is TRBV28 and J usage is TRBJ2-2, with TRBD2 matching over 15 bases. With 5 bases clipped from V and 5 bases from J, the junction kept 6 bases outside the gene matches. Per the germline V gene, CDR1 is MDHEN and CDR2 is SYDVKM. The CDR3 has 17 residues. The CDR3 nucleotides are TGTGCCAGCAGTATCGGGACTAGCGGGAGGTGGACCGGGGAGCTGTTTTTT. This codes for CASSIGTSGRWTGELFF.

This clonotype was recorded at least ten times. The chain joins TRBV6-5 to TRBJ2-5, with TRBD1 matching over 7 bases. CDR1 and CDR2 (germline): MNHEY, SVGAGI. The CDR3 spans 15 residues. Trimming at V came to 0 bases and at J to 5 bases, leaving 6 bases not matched to a gene. The CDR3 spells CASSYSIQGEETQYF. Here the CDR3 DNA reads TGTGCCAGCAGTTACTCGATCCAGGGGGAGGAGACCCAGTACTTC.

This clonotype was seen at least ten times. V gene TRBV27 combines with J gene TRBJ2-7; 9 nucleotides agree with TRBD2. V shed 3 bases, J shed 6 bases, and the junction held 6 bases outside the gene matches. Per germline, CDR1 MNHEY and CDR2 SMNVEV (reference sequence). The CDR3 loop spans 14 amino acids. CDR3 residues: CASSFQGLASEQYF. In DNA, the CDR3 is TGTGCCAGCAGTTTCCAGGGACTAGCTTCCGAGCAGTACTTC.

A few counts support this clonotype. V and J are TRBV19 and TRBJ2-5, with 7 nucleotides matching TRBD1. Per the germline V gene, CDR1 is LNHDA and CDR2 is SQIVND (reference sequence). The CDR3 loop spans 16 amino acids. J gave up 6 bases and V 4 bases, and 14 bases lay outside the gene matches. DNA for the CDR3: TGTGCCAGTAGTACAAGACAGGGCGGGTCGGTAAAGACCCAGTACTTC. Residues: CASSTRQGGSVKTQYF. The full variable domain, its missing parts supplied by reference TRBV19 and TRBJ2-5, is DGGITQSPKYLFRKEGQNVTLSCEQNLNHDAMYWYRQDPGQGLRLIYYSQIVNDFQKGDIAEGYSVSREKKESFPLTVTSAQKNPTAFYLCASSTRQGGSVKTQYFGPGTRLLVL.

The sample holds many counts of this clonotype. The CDR3 is CASSSADSLTDTQYF. The CDR3, as DNA: TGTGCCAGCAGTTCCGCCGATAGCCTCACGGATACGCAGTATTTT. This chain links TRBV6-5 with TRBJ2-3; D is undetermined. The CDR3 sequence is 15 residues long. V lost 4 bases and J lost 6, with 17 bases in between. Germline CDR1 and CDR2: MNHEY and SVGAGI.

CDR3 residues: CASRSGGGTGELFF. The CDR3 bases are TGTGCCAGCCGTAGCGGGGGGGGTACCGGGGAGCTGTTTTTT. The chain employs TRBV3-1 and TRBJ2-2, with 11 bases identical to TRBD2. CDR3 length: 14 amino acids. Unmatched junction bases numbered 4, after V lost 8 bases and J lost 5 bases. Germline CDR1 reads LGHDT; CDR2 reads YNNKEL (reference sequence).

This clonotype was observed many times. V and J are TRBV30 and TRBJ1-1; TRBD1 aligns across 12 bases. V lost 5 bases and J lost 4; bases outside the gene matches: 11. Germline-derived CDR1 and CDR2 are GTSNPN and SVGIG (reference sequence). The CDR3 length is 16 residues. The DNA for the CDR3 is TGTGCCTGGCTAGGGACAGGGGGCGGCGGCCCCACTGAAGCTTTCTTT. Protein product: CAWLGTGGGGPTEAFF.

V is TRBV2 and J is TRBJ2-3, with D perhaps being TRBD1 or TRBD2 (7 bases each). The germline V gene encodes CDR1 SNHLY and CDR2 FYNNEI. The CDR3 extends over 14 amino acids. Trimming removed 8 bases from V and 8 bases from J, with 20 bases in between. CDR3 nucleotide sequence: TGTGCCAGCTCCCGACAGGGAGGGAGAGCTACGCAGTATTTT. It codes for CASSRQGGRATQYF.

This clonotype was observed many times. The chain carries TRBV28 and TRBJ2-5; tentatively, D is TRBD2 (7 bases). Germline CDR1 is MDHEN and CDR2 is SYDVKM. The CDR3 has 15 residues. V shed 6 bases and J shed 5 bases, with 19 bases lying between them. The CDR3 DNA follows: TGTGCCAGCAGAGCCTGGGGGCGGGAGATGGAGACCCAGTACTTC. Residues: CASRAWGREMETQYF.

The V call is TRBV15, the J call TRBJ2-1, with 10 bases matching TRBD2. This CDR3 spans 15 amino acids. With 0 bases clipped from V and 6 bases from J, the junction kept 2 bases outside the gene matches. Per germline, CDR1 LNHNV and CDR2 YYDKDF (reference sequence). The CDR3 DNA follows: TGTGCCACCAGCAGAGAAGCGGGAGGGCCCAATGAGCAGTTCTTC. It codes for CATSREAGGPNEQFF.

In this sample, this clonotype turned up many times. The chain combines TRBV6-5 with TRBJ2-7; D is unclear. Germline-derived CDR1 and CDR2 are MNHEY and SVGAGI. The CDR3 runs 12 residues. V dropped 4 bases and J dropped 4 bases, with 8 bases sitting between them. The CDR3: CASSWAYYEQYF. The DNA of the CDR3 is TGTGCCAGCAGTTGGGCTTATTACGAGCAGTACTTC.

The sample holds many counts of this clonotype. The gene calls are TRBV30 and TRBJ1-3; no clear D. Trimming pared 0 bases from V and 4 bases from J, leaving 10 bases between. CDR1 and CDR2 (germline): GTSNPN, SVGIG (reference sequence). The CDR3 runs 14 residues. The CDR3 region is CAWSVGVDGNTIYF. The CDR3, as DNA: TGTGCCTGGAGTGTAGGAGTCGACGGAAACACCATATATTTT. The full variable domain, in which reference TRBV30 and TRBJ1-3 provide the parts outside the CDR3, is SQTIHQWPATLVQPVGSPLSLECTVEGTSNPNLYWYRQAAGRGLQLLFYSVGIGQISSEVPQNLSASRPQDRQFILSSKKLLLSDSGFYLCAWSVGVDGNTIYFGEGSWLTVV.

This chain connects TRBV12-5 to TRBJ1-1; no definite D call. The germline V gene encodes CDR1 LGHNT and CDR2 FRNRAP. CDR3 length: 13 residues. Trimming took 5 bases from V and 1 from J, leaving 8 bases between them. CDR3 sequence reads: CASGPPGNTEAFF. CDR3 coding DNA: TGTGCTAGTGGTCCGCCCGGGAACACTGAAGCTTTCTTT. The entire variable domain, with the rest obtained from reference TRBV12-5 and TRBJ1-1, is as follows: DARVTQTPRHKVTEMGQEVTMRCQPILGHNTVFWYRQTMMQGLELLAYFRNRAPLDDSGMPKDRFSAEMPDATLATLKIQPSEPRDSAVYFCASGPPGNTEAFFGQGTRLTVV.

Comments on this clonotype: A read error is the likely source, as a far larger clone sits one nucleotide away. The chain joins TRBV2 to TRBJ2-1, with 8 bases matching TRBD2. Near its end, the DNA agrees better with TRBJ2-5, so the J call may be wrong. The germline gives CDR1 SNHLY, CDR2 FYNNEI. The CDR3 sequence is 15 residues long. CDR3 sequence: CASSELQREYETQYF. The CDR3, as DNA: TGTGCCAGCAGTGAACTTCAGCGGGAGTACGAGACCCAGTACTTC.

This clonotype was seen a single time. The chain's CDR3 is CASSYPDLRSSYNEQFF. For the CDR3, the DNA is TGTGCCAGCAGTTACCCCGACCTGAGGAGCTCCTACAATGAGCAGTTCTTC. The V gene is TRBV6-2 or TRBV6-3, the J gene TRBJ2-1; D ambiguous. Trimming pared 2 bases from V and 0 bases from J, leaving 14 bases between. Germline lookup yields CDR1 MNHEY and CDR2 SVGEGT. The CDR3 is 17 residues long.

The sample holds many counts of this clonotype. The chain uses TRBV29-1 and TRBJ2-5; 8 bases fit TRBD1. There are 13 residues in the CDR3. The V segment lost 6 bases and the J segment 5 bases; nucleotides outside the gene matches: 8. Germline CDR1 reads SQVTM; CDR2 reads ANQGSEA. CDR3 DNA: TGCAGCGTGGTACAGACAGGGGTCGAGACCCAGTACTTC. Translation: CSVVQTGVETQYF.